This T cell receptor (beta chain) came from a study of cytomegalovirus exposure and HLA in healthy donors. It was with 60 Vbeta and 13 Jbeta primers that the PCR ran. Profiled with immunoSEQ multiplex PCR; TCRdb holds only in-frame clones, not every one. The table has around 120,000 clones, roughly 79% seen once. Notes on this clone: One junction end disagrees with the germline gene, perhaps due to a read error.

This CDR3 region has 14 residues. Germline CDR1 and CDR2: SGHNT and YENEEA. The J gene is TRBJ2-6, the V gene TRBV11-3; a weak D match, TRBD2 (6 bases). This sequence was found in a woman aged 40 to 55 in good health and CMV-seronegative. The sequenced material came from PBMCs. CDR3 sequence: CASSPGTGANGLTF. For the CDR3, the DNA is TGTGCCAGCAGTCCAGGGACTGGGGCCAACGGCCTGACTTTC.